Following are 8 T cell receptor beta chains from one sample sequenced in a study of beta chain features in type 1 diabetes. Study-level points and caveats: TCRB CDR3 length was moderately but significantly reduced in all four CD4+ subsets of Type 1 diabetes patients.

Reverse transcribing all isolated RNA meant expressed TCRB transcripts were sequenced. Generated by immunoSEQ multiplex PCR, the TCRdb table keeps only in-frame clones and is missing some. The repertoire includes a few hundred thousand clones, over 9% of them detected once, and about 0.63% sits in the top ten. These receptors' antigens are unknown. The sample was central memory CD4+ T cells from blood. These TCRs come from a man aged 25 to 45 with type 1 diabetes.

CDR3 sequence reads: CASSYTGGSSTDTQYF. CDR3 coding DNA: TGTGCCAGCTCGTATACAGGGGGTTCCAGCACAGATACGCAGTATTTT. The V call is TRBV18, the J call TRBJ2-3; the match to TRBD1 covers 8 bases. Unmatched junction bases numbered 8, after V lost 6 bases and J lost 0 bases. This CDR3 comprises 16 residues. Germline CDR1 KGHSH, CDR2 LQKENI. The entire variable domain, with the rest obtained from reference TRBV18 and TRBJ2-3, is as follows: NAGVMQNPRHLVRRRGQEARLRCSPMKGHSHVYWYRQLPEEGLKFMVYLQKENIIDESGMPKERFSAEFPKEGPSILRIQQVVRGDSAAYFCASSYTGGSSTDTQYFGPGTRLTVL.

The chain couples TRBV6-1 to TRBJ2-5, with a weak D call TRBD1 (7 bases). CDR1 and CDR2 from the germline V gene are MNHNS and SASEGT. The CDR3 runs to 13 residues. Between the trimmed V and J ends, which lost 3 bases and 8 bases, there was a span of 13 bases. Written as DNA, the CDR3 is TGTGCCAGCAGTGAGGAGGGGGCGGGAACCCAGTACTTC. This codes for CASSEEGAGTQYF.

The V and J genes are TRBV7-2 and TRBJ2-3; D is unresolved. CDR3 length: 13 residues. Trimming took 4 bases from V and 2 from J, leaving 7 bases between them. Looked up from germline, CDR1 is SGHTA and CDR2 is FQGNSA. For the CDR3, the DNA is TGTGCCAGCAGCTCCGTCTACACAGATACGCAGTATTTT. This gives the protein CASSSVYTDTQYF. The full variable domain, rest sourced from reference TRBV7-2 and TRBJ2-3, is GAGVSQSPSNKVTEKGKDVELRCDPISGHTALYWYRQSLGQGLEFLIYFQGNSAPDKSGLPSDRFSAERTGGSVSTLTIQRTQQEDSAVYLCASSSVYTDTQYFGPGTRLTVL.

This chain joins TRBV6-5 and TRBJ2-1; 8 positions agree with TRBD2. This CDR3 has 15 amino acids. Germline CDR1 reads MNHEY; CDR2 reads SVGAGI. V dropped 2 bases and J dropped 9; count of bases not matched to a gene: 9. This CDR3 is CASSYRSGAPSEQFF. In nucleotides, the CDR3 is TGTGCCAGCAGTTACCGTAGCGGGGCCCCCTCTGAGCAGTTCTTC.

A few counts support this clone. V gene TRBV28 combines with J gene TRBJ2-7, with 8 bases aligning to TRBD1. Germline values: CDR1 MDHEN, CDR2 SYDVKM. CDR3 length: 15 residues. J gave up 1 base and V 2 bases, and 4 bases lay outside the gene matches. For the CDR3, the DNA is TGTGCCAGCAGTTTAGCCGGGACAGGATCCTACGAGCAGTACTTC. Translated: CASSLAGTGSYEQYF.

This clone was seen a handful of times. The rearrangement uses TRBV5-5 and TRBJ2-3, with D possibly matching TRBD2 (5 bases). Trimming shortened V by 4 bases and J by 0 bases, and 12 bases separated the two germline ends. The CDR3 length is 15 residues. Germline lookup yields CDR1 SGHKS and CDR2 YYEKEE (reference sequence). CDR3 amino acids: CASSLSGYSTDTQYF. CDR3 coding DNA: TGTGCCAGCAGCCTGAGCGGTTATAGCACAGATACGCAGTATTTT.

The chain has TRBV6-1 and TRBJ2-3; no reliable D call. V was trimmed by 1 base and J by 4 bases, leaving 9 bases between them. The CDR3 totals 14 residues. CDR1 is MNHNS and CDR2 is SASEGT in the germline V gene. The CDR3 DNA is TGTGCCAGCAGTGAAGGGAGTTTCGCAGATACGCAGTATTTT. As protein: CASSEGSFADTQYF.

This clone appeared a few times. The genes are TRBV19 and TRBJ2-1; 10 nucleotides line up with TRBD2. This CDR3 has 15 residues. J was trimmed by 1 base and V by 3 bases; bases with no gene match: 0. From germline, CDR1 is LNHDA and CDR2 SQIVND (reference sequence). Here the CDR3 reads CASSISGRSYNEQFF. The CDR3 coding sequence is TGTGCCAGTAGTATTAGCGGGAGGTCCTACAATGAGCAGTTCTTC. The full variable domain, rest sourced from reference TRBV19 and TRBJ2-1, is DGGITQSPKYLFRKEGQNVTLSCEQNLNHDAMYWYRQDPGQGLRLIYYSQIVNDFQKGDIAEGYSVSREKKESFPLTVTSAQKNPTAFYLCASSISGRSYNEQFFGPGTRLTVL.